Described below is a single TCR beta chain sequence and its context. What it recognizes is unknown. This entry is derived from a study of cytomegalovirus exposure and HLA in healthy donors. Study-level points and caveats: Excluded were some V segments that proved indistinguishable, including TRBV6-2 and TRBV6-3. What a later analysis showed was that several of the most significant clusters appeared linked to common viral pathogens. Reportedly, TCR beta sequences accurately predicted HLA-A and HLA-B alleles in most subjects. Most observed TCR sequences were rare, whereas some public TCRs were detected in many donors.

The PCR made use of 60 Vbeta and 13 Jbeta primers. Profiling relied on immunoSEQ multiplex PCR, and the TCRdb table lists in-frame clones only, not all of them. Among some 120,000 clones, 81% were seen once, and the ten largest hold around 4%. This CDR3 spans 16 amino acids. CDR1 and CDR2 from the germline V gene are SGHTA and FQGNSA. The V end lost 6 bases, the J end lost 11 bases, and 28 bases lay between the germline ends. J is TRBJ2-5 and V is TRBV7-2, with a weak D call TRBD2 (7 bases). The specimen sequenced was PBMCs. This TCR derives from a woman younger than 45 in good health and CMV-seronegative. CDR3 nucleotides: TGTGCCAGCAGATATTCTCTCCGCGGGGGCAGGGTAGAGCAGTACTTC. It encodes CASRYSLRGGRVEQYF. Combining the CDR3 with reference TRBV7-2 and TRBJ2-5 gives the whole variable domain GAGVSQSPSNKVTEKGKDVELRCDPISGHTALYWYRQSLGQGLEFLIYFQGNSAPDKSGLPSDRFSAERTGGSVSTLTIQRTQQEDSAVYLCASRYSLRGGRVEQYFGPGTRLLVL.